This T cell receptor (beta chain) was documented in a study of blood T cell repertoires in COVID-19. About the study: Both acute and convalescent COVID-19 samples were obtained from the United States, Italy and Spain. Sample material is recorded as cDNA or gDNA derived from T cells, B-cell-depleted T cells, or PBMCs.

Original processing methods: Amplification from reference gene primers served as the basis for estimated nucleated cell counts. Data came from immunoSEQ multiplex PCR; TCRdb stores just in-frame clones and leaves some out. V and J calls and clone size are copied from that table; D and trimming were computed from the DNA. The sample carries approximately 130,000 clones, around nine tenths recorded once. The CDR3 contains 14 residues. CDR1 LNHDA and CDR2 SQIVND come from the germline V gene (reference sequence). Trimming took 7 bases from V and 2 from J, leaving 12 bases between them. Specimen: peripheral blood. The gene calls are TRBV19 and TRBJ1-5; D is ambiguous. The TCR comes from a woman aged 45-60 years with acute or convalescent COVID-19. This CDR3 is CASNWVGGNQPQHF. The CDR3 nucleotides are TGTGCCAGTAATTGGGTGGGCGGCAATCAGCCCCAGCATTTT.